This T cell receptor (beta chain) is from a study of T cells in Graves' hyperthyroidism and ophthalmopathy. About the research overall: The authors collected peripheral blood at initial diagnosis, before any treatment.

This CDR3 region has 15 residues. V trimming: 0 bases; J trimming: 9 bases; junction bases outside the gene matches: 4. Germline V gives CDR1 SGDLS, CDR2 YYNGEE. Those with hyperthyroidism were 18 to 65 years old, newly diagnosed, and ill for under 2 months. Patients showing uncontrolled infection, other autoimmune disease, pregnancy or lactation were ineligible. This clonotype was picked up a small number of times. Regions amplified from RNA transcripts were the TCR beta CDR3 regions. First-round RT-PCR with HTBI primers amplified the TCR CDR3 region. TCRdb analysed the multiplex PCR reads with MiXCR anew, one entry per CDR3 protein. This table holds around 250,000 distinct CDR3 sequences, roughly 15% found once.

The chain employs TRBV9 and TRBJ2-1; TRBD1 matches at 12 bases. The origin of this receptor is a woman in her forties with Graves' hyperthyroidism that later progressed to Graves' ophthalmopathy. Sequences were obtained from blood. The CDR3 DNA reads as TGTGCCAGCAGCGTAGCGGGGACAGGGGGCGGTGAGCAGTTCTTC. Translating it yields CASSVAGTGGGEQFF.